This T cell receptor (beta chain) was sequenced in a study of blood T cell repertoires in COVID-19. Generated by immunoSEQ multiplex PCR, the TCRdb table keeps only in-frame clones and is missing some. The sample consists of about 110,000 clones, 84% of them appearing once. CDR3 size: 15 residues. CDR1 is KGHSH and CDR2 is LQKENI in the germline V gene. Trimming removed 6 bases from V and 5 bases from J, with 17 bases in between. This receptor was obtained from a human donor in a cohort sampled during active COVID-19. The rearrangement links TRBV18 to TRBJ1-5; unclear D gene. The sample consisted of peripheral blood. The CDR3 coding sequence is TGTGCCAGCTCCCCCGAGGCAGGAGGGTATCAGCCCCAGCATTTT. Residues: CASSPEAGGYQPQHF.